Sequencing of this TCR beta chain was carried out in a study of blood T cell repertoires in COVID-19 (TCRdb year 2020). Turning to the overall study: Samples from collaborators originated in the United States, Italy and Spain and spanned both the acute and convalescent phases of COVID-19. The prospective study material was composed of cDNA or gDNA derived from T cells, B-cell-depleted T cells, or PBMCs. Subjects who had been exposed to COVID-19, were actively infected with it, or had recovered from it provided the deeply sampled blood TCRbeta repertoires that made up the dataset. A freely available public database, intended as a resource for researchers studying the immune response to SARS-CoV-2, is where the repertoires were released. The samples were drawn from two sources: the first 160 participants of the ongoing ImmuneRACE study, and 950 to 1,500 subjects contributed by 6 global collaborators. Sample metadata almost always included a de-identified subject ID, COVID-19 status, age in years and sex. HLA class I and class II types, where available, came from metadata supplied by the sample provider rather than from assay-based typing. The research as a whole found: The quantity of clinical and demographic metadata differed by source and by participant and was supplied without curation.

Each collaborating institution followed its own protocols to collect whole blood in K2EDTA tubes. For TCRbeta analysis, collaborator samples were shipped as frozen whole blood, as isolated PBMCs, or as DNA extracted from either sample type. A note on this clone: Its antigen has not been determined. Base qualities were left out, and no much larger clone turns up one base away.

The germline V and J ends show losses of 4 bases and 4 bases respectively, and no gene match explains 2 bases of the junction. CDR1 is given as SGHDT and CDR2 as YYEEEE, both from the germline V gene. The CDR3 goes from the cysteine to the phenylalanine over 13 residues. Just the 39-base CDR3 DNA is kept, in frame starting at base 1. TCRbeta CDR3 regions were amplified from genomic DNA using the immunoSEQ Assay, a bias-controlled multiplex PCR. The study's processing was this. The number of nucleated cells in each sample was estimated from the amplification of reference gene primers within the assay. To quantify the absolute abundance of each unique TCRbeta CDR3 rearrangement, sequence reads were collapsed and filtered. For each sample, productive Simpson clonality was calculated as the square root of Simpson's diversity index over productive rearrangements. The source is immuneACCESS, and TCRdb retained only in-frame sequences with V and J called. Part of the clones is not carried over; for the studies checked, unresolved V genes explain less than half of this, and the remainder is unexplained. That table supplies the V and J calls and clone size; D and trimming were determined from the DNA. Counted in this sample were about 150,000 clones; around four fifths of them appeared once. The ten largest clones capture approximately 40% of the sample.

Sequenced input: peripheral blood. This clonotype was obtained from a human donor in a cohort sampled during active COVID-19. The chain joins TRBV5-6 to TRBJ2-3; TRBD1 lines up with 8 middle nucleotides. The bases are TGTGCCAGCAGCGTCAGGGGGCCAGATACGCAGTATTTT. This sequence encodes CASSVRGPDTQYF.